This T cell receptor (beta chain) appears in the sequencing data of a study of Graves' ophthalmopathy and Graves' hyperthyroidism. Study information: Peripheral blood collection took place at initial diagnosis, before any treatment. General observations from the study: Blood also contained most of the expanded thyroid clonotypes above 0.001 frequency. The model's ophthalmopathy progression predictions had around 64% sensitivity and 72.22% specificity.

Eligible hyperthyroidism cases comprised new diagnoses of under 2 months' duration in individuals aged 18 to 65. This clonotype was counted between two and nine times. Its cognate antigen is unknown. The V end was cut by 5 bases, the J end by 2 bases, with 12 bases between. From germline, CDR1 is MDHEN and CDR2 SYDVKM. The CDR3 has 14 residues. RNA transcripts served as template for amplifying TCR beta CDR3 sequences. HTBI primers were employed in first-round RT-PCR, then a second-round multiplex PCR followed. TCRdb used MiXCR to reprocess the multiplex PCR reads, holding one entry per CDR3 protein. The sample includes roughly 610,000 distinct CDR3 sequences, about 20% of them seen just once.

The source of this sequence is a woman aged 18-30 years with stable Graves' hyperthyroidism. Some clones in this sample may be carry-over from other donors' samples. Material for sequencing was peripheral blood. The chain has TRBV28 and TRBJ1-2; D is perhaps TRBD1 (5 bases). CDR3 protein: CASSQQGGNYGYTF. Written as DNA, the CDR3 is TGTGCCAGCAGTCAGCAGGGCGGGAACTATGGCTACACCTTC.